This T cell receptor beta chain was identified in a study of shared clonotypes between healthy human individuals. Assay: immunoSEQ multiplex PCR; the TCRdb copy retains only in-frame clones and omits some. The table has around 440,000 clones, approximately 77% seen once. The length of the CDR3 is 14 residues. The V segment lost 3 bases and the J segment 5 bases; nucleotides outside the gene matches: 5. CDR1 KGHSH and CDR2 LQKENI come from the germline V gene. The chain couples TRBV18 to TRBJ2-5, with 8 bases lining up with TRBD2. Sequencing was done on a sample of PBMCs. The receptor was isolated from a woman in her thirties or forties in good health. Some clones in this sample may be carry-over from other donors' samples. The CDR3, as DNA: TGTGCCAGCTCACCCAGCGGGAGAAGCGAGACCCAGTACTTC. Its protein is CASSPSGRSETQYF.